This T cell receptor beta chain stems from a study of blood T cell repertoires in COVID-19. Study details: Sites across the United States, Italy and Spain contributed samples from acute and convalescent COVID-19. Sample material is recorded as cDNA or gDNA derived from T cells, B-cell-depleted T cells, or PBMCs.

This clone was seen once. CDR3 length equals 19 residues. The germline CDR1 and CDR2 sequences are MNHEY and SVGEGT. V gave up 0 bases and J gave up 2 bases; unmatched junction bases: 13. Original methodology: Estimates of nucleated cell counts were drawn from the amplification of reference gene primers. Some clones are missing from TCRdb's copy, which holds only in-frame ones; the method was immunoSEQ multiplex PCR. The D gene and trimming were derived from the DNA, and the V and J assignments and clone size from that table. The sample consists of roughly 120,000 clones, 70% to 85% of them appearing once.

Sequences were obtained from peripheral blood. The TCR comes from an elderly woman with active or convalescent COVID-19. V is TRBV6-2 or TRBV6-3 and J is TRBJ2-1; TRBD2 matches at 7 bases. As DNA, the CDR3 is TGTGCCAGCAGTTACTCGACGCGACTAGCTCTAAGTCCCTACAATGAGCAGTTCTTC. It codes for CASSYSTRLALSPYNEQFF.